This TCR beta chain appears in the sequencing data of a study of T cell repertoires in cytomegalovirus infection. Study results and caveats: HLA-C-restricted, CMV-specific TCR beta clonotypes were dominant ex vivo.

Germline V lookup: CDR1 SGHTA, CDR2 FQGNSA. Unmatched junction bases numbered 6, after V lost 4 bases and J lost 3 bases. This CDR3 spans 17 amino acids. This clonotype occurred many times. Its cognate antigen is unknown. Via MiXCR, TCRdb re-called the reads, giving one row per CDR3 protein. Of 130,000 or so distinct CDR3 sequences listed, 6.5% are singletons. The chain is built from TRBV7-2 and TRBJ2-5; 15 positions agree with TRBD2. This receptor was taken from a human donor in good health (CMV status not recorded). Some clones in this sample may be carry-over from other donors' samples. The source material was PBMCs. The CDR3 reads CASSWIGTSGGKETQYF. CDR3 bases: TGTGCCAGCAGCTGGATCGGGACTAGCGGGGGGAAAGAGACCCAGTACTTC.